This T cell receptor (beta chain) was recorded in a study of T cell responses to AZD1222 COVID-19 vaccine. Study-wide context: Pooling covered second doses at about 4 or about 12 weeks. Notes on the study in general: The donor group comprised mostly white British people and more females; the analysis possibly underestimated clonal diversity. Across spike, vaccine-associated CD4 TCRs were found, dominant at 160-218 and 743-854.

Data came from immunoSEQ multiplex PCR; TCRdb stores just in-frame clones and leaves some out. The sample lists 180,000 or so clones; over 85% were seen once. Regarding this clone: Its antigen is not known.

The sequence derives from an adult in good health. The sample in question was peripheral blood, obtained on day 0 of AZD1222 vaccination.

CDR3 sequence reads: CASSPGQYNEQFF. For the CDR3, the DNA is TGTGCCAGCAGCCCGGGACAGTACAATGAGCAGTTCTTC. The V gene is TRBV7-9, the J gene TRBJ2-1, with 7 bases lining up with TRBD1. After removal of 5 bases from V and 4 bases from J, the junction contained 2 bases not matched to a gene. Germline loops: CDR1 SEHNR, CDR2 FQNEAQ (reference sequence). This CDR3 has 13 residues.